This paragraph reports one T cell receptor (beta chain). Antigen: not known. PCR used 60 Vbeta primers and 13 Jbeta primers. The protocol was immunoSEQ multiplex PCR, while the TCRdb copy is restricted to in-frame clones and leaves out a portion. Altogether 90,000 to 110,000 clones are present, roughly three quarters being singletons, with the ten largest covering about 5.3%. The ends lost 3 bases at V and 1 base at J; junction bases unmatched: 10. Germline assignment: CDR1 MNHEY and CDR2 SMNVEV (reference sequence). CDR3 size: 18 residues. The sample belongs to a study of cytomegalovirus exposure and HLA in healthy donors. Findings of the study overall: V- and J-gene trimming of TCR beta was linked (in a later analysis) to a missense DCLRE1C variant. It was 164 TCR beta chains that were listed as cytomegalovirus-associated. Reports indicate that TCR beta sequences accurately predicted the HLA-A and HLA-B alleles of most subjects.

The TCR sequence derives from a male donor in good health and CMV-seronegative. The specimen sequenced was PBMCs. The chain couples TRBV27 to TRBJ2-7; 12 nucleotides match TRBD2. CDR3 sequence (DNA): TGTGCCAGCAGTTTGGAACCTAGCGGGAGGGCCTTATCCTACGAGCAGTACTTC. This encodes CASSLEPSGRALSYEQYF.